This T cell receptor (beta chain) was obtained from a study of cytomegalovirus exposure and HLA in healthy donors. Both 60 Vbeta primers and 13 Jbeta primers went into the PCR. The assay was immunoSEQ multiplex PCR, and TCRdb's table has in-frame clones only and misses some. The data contain about 140,000 clones, approximately 84% of them seen just once; the ten biggest clones take up 9% to 10%. Study-level findings and limits: Most TCR sequences were rare, but some public TCRs occurred in many donors.

This CDR3 has 16 residues. V lost 0 bases, J lost 5 bases, and 16 bases lay in between. Germline CDR1 SGHRS, CDR2 YFSETQ. Turning to this clone: Its antigen remains unidentified.

The source material was PBMCs. V is TRBV5-1 and J is TRBJ2-3, with a weak D call TRBD2 (6 bases). The TCR comes from a woman aged 60 to 75 in good health and CMV-seropositive. The CDR3 DNA is TGCGCCAGCAGCTTGGTAACGGGAGAGGGCGGAGATACGCAGTATTTT. Protein product: CASSLVTGEGGDTQYF.